This TCR beta chain was obtained from a study of technical replicates of blood from a few donors. Remarks on this clone: Other DNA sequences within the sample encode an identical CDR3.

Trimming left V 6 bases short and J 2 bases short, with 11 bases between. The V gene's germline CDR1 is SGHNT and CDR2 YENEEA. CDR3 length: 14 amino acids. Profiling relied on immunoSEQ multiplex PCR, and the TCRdb table lists in-frame clones only, not all of them. The sample includes about 14,000 clones, around 82% seen only once; the top ten take over 9.5%. The sequenced sample was PBMCs. The sequence derives from a human donor in good health. V and J are TRBV11-3 and TRBJ2-1; tentative D call: TRBD2 (6 bases). CDR3 residues: CASSSGLAYNEQFF. Written as DNA, the CDR3 is TGTGCCAGCAGTAGCGGACTTGCCTACAATGAGCAGTTCTTC.